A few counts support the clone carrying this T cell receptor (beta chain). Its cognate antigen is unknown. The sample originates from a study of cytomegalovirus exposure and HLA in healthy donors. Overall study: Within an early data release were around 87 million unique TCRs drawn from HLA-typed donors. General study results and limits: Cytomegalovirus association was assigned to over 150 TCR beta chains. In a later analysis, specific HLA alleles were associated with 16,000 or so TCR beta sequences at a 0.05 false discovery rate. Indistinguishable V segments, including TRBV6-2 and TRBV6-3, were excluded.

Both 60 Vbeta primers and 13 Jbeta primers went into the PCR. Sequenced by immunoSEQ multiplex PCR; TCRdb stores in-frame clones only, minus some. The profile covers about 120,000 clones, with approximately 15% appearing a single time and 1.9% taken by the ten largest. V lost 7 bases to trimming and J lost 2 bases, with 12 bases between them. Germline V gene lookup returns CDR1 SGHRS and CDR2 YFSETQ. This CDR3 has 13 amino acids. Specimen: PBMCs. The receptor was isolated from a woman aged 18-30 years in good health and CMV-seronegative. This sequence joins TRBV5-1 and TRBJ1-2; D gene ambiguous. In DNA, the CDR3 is TGCGCCAGCGATGACACCCAAAACTATGGCTACACCTTC. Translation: CASDDTQNYGYTF.